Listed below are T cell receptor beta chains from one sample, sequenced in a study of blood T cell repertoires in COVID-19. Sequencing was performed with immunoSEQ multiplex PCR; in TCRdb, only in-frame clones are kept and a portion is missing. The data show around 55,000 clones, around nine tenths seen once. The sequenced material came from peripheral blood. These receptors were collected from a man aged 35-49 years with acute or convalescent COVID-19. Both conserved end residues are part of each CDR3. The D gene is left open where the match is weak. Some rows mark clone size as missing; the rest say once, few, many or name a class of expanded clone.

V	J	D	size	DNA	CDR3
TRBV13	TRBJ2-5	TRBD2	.	TGTGCCAGCAGCTTACTAGCGGGCAATGGGGGAGAGACCCAGTACTTC	CASSLLAGNGGETQYF
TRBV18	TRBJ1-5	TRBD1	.	TGTGCCAGCTCACCCTCCAGGGGGCTGAATGATCAGCCCCAGCATTTT	CASSPSRGLNDQPQHF
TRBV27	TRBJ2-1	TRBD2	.	TGTGCCAGCAGTTTTGAAAGCGGGATAACTGAGCAGTTCTTC	CASSFESGITEQFF
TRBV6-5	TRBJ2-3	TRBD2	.	TGTGCCAGCAGCCGTAGGACTAGCGTTAAGAGAGCGCAGTATTTT	CASSRRTSVKRAQYF
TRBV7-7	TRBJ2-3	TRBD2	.	TGTGCTAGCAGTCCTGGACTAGCGGGAGCTGAAGATACGCAGTATTTT	CASSPGLAGAEDTQYF
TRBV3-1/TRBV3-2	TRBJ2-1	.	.	TGTGCCAGCAGCCAAGAACTGCGACTAGTAAGCAATGAGCAGTTCTTC	CASSQELRLVSNEQFF
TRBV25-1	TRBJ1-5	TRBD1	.	TGTGCCAGCAGCACCGCGGGACAGGGGGTAGGCGGCAATCAGCCCCAGCATTTT	CASSTAGQGVGGNQPQHF
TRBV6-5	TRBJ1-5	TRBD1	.	TGTGCCAGCAGAAACAGGGGCCAGCCCCAGCATTTT	CASRNRGQPQHF
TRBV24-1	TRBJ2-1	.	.	TGTGCCACCAGTCTTGCGAATGAGCAGTTCTTC	CATSLANEQFF
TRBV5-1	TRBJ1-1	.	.	TGCGCCAGCAGCTCCAGGGTGGGGAACACTGAAGCTTTCTTT	CASSSRVGNTEAFF
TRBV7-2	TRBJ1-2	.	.	TGTGCCAGCAGCGATAGGGCGGGATCTAACTATGGCTACACCTTC	CASSDRAGSNYGYTF
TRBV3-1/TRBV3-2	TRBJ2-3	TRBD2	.	TGTGCCAGCAGCCAAGGAAAAACTAGCGGGAGCGGCACAGATACGCAGTATTTT	CASSQGKTSGSGTDTQYF
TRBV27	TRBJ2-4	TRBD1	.	TGTGCCAGCGGGATATACCGGGACAGGGGGTTTACGAACATTCAGTACTTC	CASGIYRDRGFTNIQYF
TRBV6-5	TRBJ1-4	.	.	TGTGCCAGCAGCGGGTCATGGACTAATGAAAAACTGTTTTTT	CASSGSWTNEKLFF
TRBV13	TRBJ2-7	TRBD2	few	TGTGCCAGCAGCTTAAGTGGTCTACGGCGGGAGGCTTCTTACGAGCAGTACTTC	CASSLSGLRREASYEQYF
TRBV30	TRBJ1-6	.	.	TGTGCCTGGAGTACAGGGACTAATTCACCCCTCCACTTT	CAWSTGTNSPLHF
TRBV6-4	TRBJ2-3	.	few	TGTGCCAGCAGTGAGGGAAGGCGGGACACAGATACGCAGTATTTT	CASSEGRRDTDTQYF
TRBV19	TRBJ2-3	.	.	TGTGCCAGTAGTATCCCAGCAGATACGCAGTATTTT	CASSIPADTQYF
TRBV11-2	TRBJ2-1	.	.	TGTGCCAGCAGCTCCGGGGTGGTAGCGGAATACAATGAGCAGTTCTTC	CASSSGVVAEYNEQFF
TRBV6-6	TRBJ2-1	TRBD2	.	TGTGCCAGCAGTCCCGCGGGCGGGAGCTCCTACAATGAGCAGTTCTTC	CASSPAGGSSYNEQFF
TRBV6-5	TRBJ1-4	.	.	TGTGCCAGCAGTTACGGGGCGGAAGGGGAAAAACTGTTTTTT	CASSYGAEGEKLFF
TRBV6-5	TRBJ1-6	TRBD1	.	TGTGCCAGCAGTTACTTTACGACAGGGAAAAATTCACCCCTCCACTTT	CASSYFTTGKNSPLHF
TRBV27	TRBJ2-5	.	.	TGTGCCACCCGAACTGTTGTGCAAGAGACCCAGTACTTC	CATRTVVQETQYF
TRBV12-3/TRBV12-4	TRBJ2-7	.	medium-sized	TGTGCCACCTCCCCAGGGCTCCACTACGAGCAGTACTTC	CATSPGLHYEQYF
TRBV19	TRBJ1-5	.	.	TGTGCCAGTAGTATAGATCTTGGGGGGGCTAATCAGCCCCAGCATTTT	CASSIDLGGANQPQHF
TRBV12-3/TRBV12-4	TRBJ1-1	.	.	TGTGCCATCCAGGGACAAGTCGGCACTGAAGCTTTCTTT	CAIQGQVGTEAFF
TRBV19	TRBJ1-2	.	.	TGTGCCAGTACCCATAGGGGGGGCCGTTTATCCTATGGCTACACCTTC	CASTHRGGRLSYGYTF
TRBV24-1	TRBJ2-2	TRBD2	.	TGTGCCACCAGTGATGATAGCGGGAGACCTAACACCGGGGAGCTGTTTTTT	CATSDDSGRPNTGELFF
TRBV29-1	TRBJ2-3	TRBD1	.	TGCAGCGTTGAAGCACCGACAGGGGCAGATACGCAGTATTTT	CSVEAPTGADTQYF
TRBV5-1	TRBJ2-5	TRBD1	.	TGCGCCAGCAGCGTGGGACAGGGGTATGAGACCCAGTACTTC	CASSVGQGYETQYF
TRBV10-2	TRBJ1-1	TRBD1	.	TGCGCCAGCAGTGGGGGACAGGGGCCCACTGAAGCTTTCTTT	CASSGGQGPTEAFF
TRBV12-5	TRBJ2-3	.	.	TGTGCTAGTGGTGGAGGGCCGAGCACAGATACGCAGTATTTT	CASGGGPSTDTQYF
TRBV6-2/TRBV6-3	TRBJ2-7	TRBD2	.	TGTGCCAGCAGTTACGTGGCGGGAGGTGCCGAGCAGTACTTC	CASSYVAGGAEQYF
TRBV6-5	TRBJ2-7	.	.	TGTGCCAGCAGTCTGGGACTTCTCTACGAGCAGTACTTC	CASSLGLLYEQYF
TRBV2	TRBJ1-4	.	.	TGTGCCAGCAGTGACGCGGCGCCTGAAAAACTGTTTTTT	CASSDAAPEKLFF
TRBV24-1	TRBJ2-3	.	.	TGTGCCACCAGTGCGGTCAACACAGATACGCAGTATTTT	CATSAVNTDTQYF
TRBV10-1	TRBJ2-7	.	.	TGCGCCAGCCCCTTCGGGCGGGTCAGACACTACGAGCAGTACTTC	CASPFGRVRHYEQYF
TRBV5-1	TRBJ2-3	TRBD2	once	TGCGCCAGCAGCGAGGGACTAGCGGGAGGGGATACGCAGTATTTT	CASSEGLAGGDTQYF
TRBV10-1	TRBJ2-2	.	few	TGCGCCAGCAGTGGGAGACGAAGCACCGGGGAGCTGTTTTTT	CASSGRRSTGELFF
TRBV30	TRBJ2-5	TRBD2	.	TGTGCCTGGAGCCTGGGACTAGCGGGAGGAGGGGAGACCCAGTACTTC	CAWSLGLAGGGETQYF
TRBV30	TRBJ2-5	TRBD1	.	TGTGCCTGGAACAGGGGTTCGGGAGAGACCCAGTACTTC	CAWNRGSGETQYF
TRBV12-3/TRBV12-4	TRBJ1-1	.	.	TGTGCCAGCAGGTTTCTCTTGAACACTGAAGCTTTCTTT	CASRFLLNTEAFF